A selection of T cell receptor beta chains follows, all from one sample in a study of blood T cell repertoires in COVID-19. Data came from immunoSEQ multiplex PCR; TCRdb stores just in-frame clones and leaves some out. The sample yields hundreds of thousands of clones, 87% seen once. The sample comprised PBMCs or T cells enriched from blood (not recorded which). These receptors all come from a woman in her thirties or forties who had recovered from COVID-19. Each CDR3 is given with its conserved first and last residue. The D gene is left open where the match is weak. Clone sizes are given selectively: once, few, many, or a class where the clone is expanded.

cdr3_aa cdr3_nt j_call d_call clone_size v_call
CASSSTGGETQYF TGTGCCAGCAGCTCGACGGGGGGAGAGACCCAGTACTTC TRBJ2-5 TRBD2 - TRBV7-2
CASSKDGSGSLYEQFF TGTGCCAGCAGTAAAGATGGTAGCGGGAGTTTGTATGAGCAGTTCTTC TRBJ2-1 TRBD2 once TRBV6-1
CASKSKGGETFTSGRGYEQYF TGTGCCAGCAAATCAAAGGGGGGGGAGACCTTCACTAGCGGGAGAGGCTACGAGCAGTACTTC TRBJ2-7 TRBD2 - TRBV27
CASSLSVGGPRYNEQFF TGTGCCAGCAGCTTGTCAGTGGGAGGGCCACGTTACAATGAGCAGTTCTTC TRBJ2-1 TRBD2 - TRBV7-6
CATKARTASTDTQYF TGTGCCACAAAGGCACGGACAGCGTCCACAGATACGCAGTATTTT TRBJ2-3 - - TRBV2
CASSPVSGSFVGKLFF TGTGCCAGCAGCCCAGTATCGGGGTCCTTTGTGGGAAAACTGTTTTTT TRBJ1-4 - - TRBV7-9
CASSTGGELFF TGTGCCAGCAGCACTGGCGGGGAGCTGTTTTTT TRBJ2-2 - - TRBV27
CASSQEEGMSTEAFF TGTGCCAGCAGCCAAGAGGAGGGAATGAGCACTGAAGCTTTCTTT TRBJ1-1 - - TRBV4-2
CAWNTQPTVSSYEQYF TGTGCCTGGAACACCCAACCGACAGTGAGCTCCTACGAGCAGTACTTC TRBJ2-7 - - TRBV30
CASSQDLGGTYNEQFF TGTGCCAGCAGCCAAGACTTGGGAGGCACCTACAATGAGCAGTTCTTC TRBJ2-1 - many TRBV14
CASSPRHPYEQYF TGTGCCAGCAGCCCCAGGCACCCCTACGAGCAGTACTTC TRBJ2-7 - - TRBV11-3
CASRAGPGNEQFF TGCGCCAGCAGAGCGGGACCGGGCAATGAGCAGTTCTTC TRBJ2-1 TRBD2 - TRBV4-1
CASSYRSGANVLTF TGTGCCAGCAGTTACCGCTCTGGGGCCAACGTCCTGACTTTC TRBJ2-6 - once TRBV6-2/TRBV6-3
CASSSPHGGNSYNEQFF TGTGCCAGCAGCTCCCCCCACGGGGGGAACTCCTACAATGAGCAGTTCTTC TRBJ2-1 TRBD2 - TRBV7-2
CASSDWSKETQYF TGTGCCAGCAGTGATTGGTCTAAAGAGACCCAGTACTTC TRBJ2-5 - once TRBV6-1
CASSLGGDEQYF TGTGCCAGCAGCTTGGGGGGGGACGAGCAGTACTTC TRBJ2-7 TRBD2 - TRBV7-2
CASSPLGGSGINLDEQFF TGTGCCAGCTCACCGTTGGGAGGGTCTGGAATAAACCTCGATGAGCAGTTCTTC TRBJ2-1 TRBD2 - TRBV18
CASSGQGRDEQFF TGTGCCAGCAGCGGACAGGGAAGAGATGAGCAGTTCTTC TRBJ2-1 TRBD1 - TRBV11-3
CASSRWATWIQETQYF TGTGCCAGCAGCCGCTGGGCTACATGGATACAAGAGACCCAGTACTTC TRBJ2-5 - - TRBV7-2
CASIRDRGRIGEQYF TGTGCCAGCATTCGTGACAGGGGGCGAATTGGCGAGCAGTACTTC TRBJ2-7 TRBD1 - TRBV7-8
CASSLAGLAYGPETQYF TGCGCCAGCAGCTTGGCGGGACTAGCGTATGGTCCAGAGACCCAGTACTTC TRBJ2-5 TRBD2 - TRBV5-1
CASSRDWNTGELFF TGTGCCAGCAGCCGGGACTGGAACACCGGGGAGCTGTTTTTT TRBJ2-2 - - TRBV7-9
CSLVGVGEQFF TGCAGTCTGGTGGGCGTGGGTGAGCAGTTCTTC TRBJ2-1 - - TRBV20-1
CASNGGHPNQPQHF TGTGCCAGTAACGGGGGTCATCCGAATCAGCCCCAGCATTTT TRBJ1-5 - - TRBV19
CASSHQGQVGLRWEFGEQYF TGTGCCAGCAGCCACCAAGGTCAAGTAGGACTCCGCTGGGAGTTCGGCGAGCAGTACTTC TRBJ2-7 - - TRBV14
CASMEAWYYGYTF TGTGCCAGCATGGAGGCGTGGTACTATGGCTACACCTTC TRBJ1-2 - - TRBV6-5
CASSETRDSQETQYF TGTGCCAGCAGCGAGACCCGGGACAGCCAAGAGACCCAGTACTTC TRBJ2-5 TRBD1 - TRBV28
CASRIGRGGSQPQHF TGTGCCAGTAGAATAGGACGGGGAGGTTCTCAGCCCCAGCATTTT TRBJ1-5 - - TRBV19
CASSTLGGSFNQPQHF TGTGCCAGCAGTACTCTCGGCGGCAGTTTCAACCAGCCCCAGCATTTT TRBJ1-5 - - TRBV28
CASRDHIGTSGSPYEQYF TGTGCCAGCAGGGACCATATCGGTACTAGCGGCAGTCCCTACGAGCAGTACTTC TRBJ2-7 TRBD2 - TRBV25-1
CASGQGTEGGGELFF TGTGCCAGCGGACAGGGGACTGAGGGGGGCGGGGAGCTGTTTTTT TRBJ2-2 TRBD1 - TRBV7-2
CASSVAGLGGETQYF TGTGCCAGCAGCGTAGCGGGACTAGGCGGAGAGACCCAGTACTTC TRBJ2-5 TRBD2 once TRBV9
CASSLTAGPNGYTF TGTGCCAGCAGTTTAACGGCAGGGCCGAATGGCTACACCTTC TRBJ1-2 - - TRBV28
CASRESTSGVYEQYF TGTGCCAGCAGAGAATCGACTAGCGGAGTCTACGAGCAGTACTTC TRBJ2-7 TRBD2 - TRBV2
CASSAPGGSGTYEQYF TGTGCCAGCAGTGCACCCGGGGGGAGCGGAACCTACGAGCAGTACTTC TRBJ2-7 TRBD2 - TRBV28
CASSFMTGNSPLHF TGTGCCAGCAGTTTCATGACAGGGAATTCACCCCTCCACTTT TRBJ1-6 TRBD1 - TRBV6-6
CASSQDRVGEQFF TGCGCCAGCAGCCAAGACAGGGTAGGAGAGCAGTTCTTC TRBJ2-1 - - TRBV4-3
CASSRTGGWRSEQYF TGTGCCAGCAGTCGAACAGGGGGCTGGCGGAGCGAGCAGTACTTC TRBJ2-7 TRBD1 - TRBV7-2
CASSPFTGGGTEAFF TGTGCCAGCAGCCCCTTCACGGGGGGGGGCACTGAAGCTTTCTTT TRBJ1-1 - - TRBV3-1/TRBV3-2
CASSHDGTGAQPQHF TGTGCCAGCAGCCATGATGGGACAGGGGCTCAGCCCCAGCATTTT TRBJ1-5 TRBD1 - TRBV4-2
CAISPGTSGRSLVEQFF TGTGCCATCAGCCCCGGGACTAGCGGGAGGAGCCTCGTGGAGCAGTTCTTC TRBJ2-1 TRBD2 - TRBV10-3
CASSLAGGGRSTEAFF TGTGCCAGCAGCTTAGCGGGAGGGGGGCGGAGCACTGAAGCTTTCTTT TRBJ1-1 - - TRBV7-2
CASSRLAGGGQITQYF TGTGCCAGCAGCAGACTAGCGGGAGGAGGACAGATTACGCAGTATTTT TRBJ2-3 TRBD2 - TRBV2
CASSTGTGGPYEQYF TGTGCCAGCAGCACCGGGACAGGGGGACCCTACGAGCAGTACTTC TRBJ2-7 TRBD1 - TRBV5-4
CASSQRGTGSEAFF TGTGCCAGCAGCCAAAGAGGGACAGGGAGTGAAGCTTTCTTT TRBJ1-1 TRBD1 - TRBV3-1/TRBV3-2
CASSLTGVTGELFF TGCGCCAGCAGCCTTACGGGGGTAACCGGGGAGCTGTTTTTT TRBJ2-2 - few TRBV5-1
CASSRDRTEYNEQFF TGCGCCAGCAGCCGAGATCGGACAGAATACAATGAGCAGTTCTTC TRBJ2-1 - once TRBV4-3
CASSYRENSGNTIYF TGCGCCAGCAGCTACAGGGAGAACTCTGGAAACACCATATATTTT TRBJ1-3 - - TRBV10-1
CASSFPRTEAFF TGTGCCAGCAGTTTTCCCCGGACTGAAGCTTTCTTT TRBJ1-1 - - TRBV28
CASNRKEGLNLAGFYEQYF TGTGCCAGCAATCGGAAGGAAGGATTGAACCTAGCGGGATTCTACGAGCAGTACTTC TRBJ2-7 TRBD2 - TRBV27
CASSLLGGATGELFF TGTGCCAGCAGTCTCTTGGGGGGGGCCACCGGGGAGCTGTTTTTT TRBJ2-2 - - TRBV6-1
CASSPGLAGGPSGEQYF TGTGCCAGCAGCCCAGGACTAGCGGGAGGGCCCAGCGGTGAGCAGTACTTC TRBJ2-7 TRBD2 - TRBV3-1/TRBV3-2
CASSPRRGLAGKTQYF TGTGCCAGCAGCCCAAGGCGCGGGTTGGCGGGGAAGACCCAGTACTTC TRBJ2-5 - - TRBV7-2
CASSHTSGSLEETQYF TGTGCCAGCAGCCACACTAGCGGGAGTTTGGAAGAGACCCAGTACTTC TRBJ2-5 TRBD2 - TRBV16